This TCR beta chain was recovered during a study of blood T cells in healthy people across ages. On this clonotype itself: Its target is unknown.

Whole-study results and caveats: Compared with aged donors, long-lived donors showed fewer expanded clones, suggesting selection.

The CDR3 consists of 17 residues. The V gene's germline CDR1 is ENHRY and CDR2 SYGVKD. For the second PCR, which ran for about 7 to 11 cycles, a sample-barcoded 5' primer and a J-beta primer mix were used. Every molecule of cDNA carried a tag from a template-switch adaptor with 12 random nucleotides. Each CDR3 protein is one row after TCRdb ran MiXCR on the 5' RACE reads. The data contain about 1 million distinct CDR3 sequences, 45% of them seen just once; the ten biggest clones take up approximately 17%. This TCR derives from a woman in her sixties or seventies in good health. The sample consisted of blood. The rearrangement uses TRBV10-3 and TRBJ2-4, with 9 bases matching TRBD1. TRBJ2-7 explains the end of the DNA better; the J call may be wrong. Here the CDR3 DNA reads TGTGCCATCAGTGAACTCCGGAGGACAGGGGCATCCTACGAGCAGTACTTC. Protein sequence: CAISELRRTGASYEQYF.